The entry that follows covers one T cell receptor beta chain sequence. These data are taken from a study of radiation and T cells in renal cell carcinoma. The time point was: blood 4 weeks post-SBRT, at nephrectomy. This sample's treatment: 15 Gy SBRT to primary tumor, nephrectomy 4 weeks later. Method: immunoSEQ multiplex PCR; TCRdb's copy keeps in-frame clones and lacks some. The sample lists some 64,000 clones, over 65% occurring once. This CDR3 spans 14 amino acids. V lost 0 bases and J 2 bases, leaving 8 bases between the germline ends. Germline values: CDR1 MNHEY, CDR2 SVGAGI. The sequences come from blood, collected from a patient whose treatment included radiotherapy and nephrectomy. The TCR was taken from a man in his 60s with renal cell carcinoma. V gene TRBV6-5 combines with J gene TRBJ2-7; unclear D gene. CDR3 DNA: TGTGCCAGCAGTTACTCGAAGCATGCCTACGAGCAGTACGTC. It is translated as CASSYSKHAYEQYV.